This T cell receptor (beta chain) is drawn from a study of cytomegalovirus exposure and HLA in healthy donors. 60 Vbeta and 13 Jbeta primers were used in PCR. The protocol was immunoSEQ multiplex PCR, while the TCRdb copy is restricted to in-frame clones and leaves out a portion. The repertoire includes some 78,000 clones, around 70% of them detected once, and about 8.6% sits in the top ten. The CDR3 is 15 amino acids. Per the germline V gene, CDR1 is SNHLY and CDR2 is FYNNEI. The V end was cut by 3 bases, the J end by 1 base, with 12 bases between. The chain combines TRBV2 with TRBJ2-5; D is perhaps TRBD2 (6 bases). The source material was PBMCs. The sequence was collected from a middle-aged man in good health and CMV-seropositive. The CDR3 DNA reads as TGTGCCAGCAGTGACGCGGGGTACCGCCAAGAGACCCAGTACTTC. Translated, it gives CASSDAGYRQETQYF.